One sample yielded the 27 T cell receptor beta chains listed below, sequenced in a study of T cell repertoires in cytomegalovirus infection. TCRdb redid the calling of the reads with MiXCR, one entry per CDR3 protein. Among roughly 760,000 distinct CDR3 sequences listed, roughly 35% were seen once. Sequencing used PBMCs. The source is a human donor in good health (CMV status not recorded). Some clones in this sample may be carry-over from other donors' samples.

This rearrangement joins TRBV7-6 to TRBJ1-1; D call uncertain. The CDR3 is 14 residues long. The V gene lost 3 bases and the J gene lost 7 bases, with 15 bases spanning the gap. Germline-derived CDR1 and CDR2 are SGHVS and FNYEAQ. Here the CDR3 reads CASSFVSAQNEAFF. DNA of the CDR3: TGTGCCAGCAGCTTTGTGTCAGCCCAAAATGAAGCTTTCTTT.

V gene TRBV5-5 combines with J gene TRBJ1-2; TRBD1 matches 7 bases. With V trimmed by 2 bases and J by 2 bases, 9 bases remained unmatched. This CDR3 is 16 amino acids long. Germline CDR1 reads SGHKS; CDR2 reads YYEKEE (reference sequence). The CDR3 nucleotides read TGTGCCAGCAGCTTAGCCGGACAGGTGCACAACTATGGCTACACCTTC. This translates into CASSLAGQVHNYGYTF.

This chain uses TRBV6-2 or TRBV6-3 with TRBJ1-5; 7 bases agree with TRBD1. With V trimmed by 6 bases and J by 2 bases, 7 bases remained unmatched. From germline, CDR1 is MNHEY and CDR2 SVGEGT. The CDR3 consists of 15 residues. The CDR3 DNA reads TGTGCCAGCAGATACGCAGGGGGGCGCAATCAGCCCCAGCATTTT. Protein sequence: CASRYAGGRNQPQHF.

V is TRBV27 and J is TRBJ2-3; 7 positions agree with TRBD2. V was pared by 5 bases and J by 3 bases, with 8 bases of the junction left unmatched. Germline V gives CDR1 MNHEY, CDR2 SMNVEV (reference sequence). The CDR3 has 15 amino acids. CDR3 DNA sequence: TGTGCCAGCAGTAGAGATGCGGGAGCAACAGATACGCAGTATTTT. Amino acids: CASSRDAGATDTQYF.

The chain has TRBV12-3 or TRBV12-4 and TRBJ2-1; maybe TRBD2 (5 bases). The V end lost 1 base, the J end lost 6 bases, and 13 bases lay between the germline ends. This CDR3 has 15 residues. The CDR3 loop is CASSLVTSWSNEQFF. As DNA, the CDR3 is TGTGCCAGCAGTTTAGTAACTAGTTGGAGCAATGAGCAGTTCTTC.

This chain links TRBV28 with TRBJ1-1; D remains ambiguous. CDR3 size: 15 residues. V was clipped by 3 bases and J by 1 base, with 12 bases between them. The germline V gene encodes CDR1 MDHEN and CDR2 SYDVKM. CDR3 protein: CASSFNPRPNTEAFF. The CDR3 region has the DNA TGTGCCAGCAGTTTCAACCCGCGCCCGAACACTGAAGCTTTCTTT.

The chain uses TRBV7-9 and TRBJ2-1, with 11 bases aligning to TRBD2. The junction had 12 bases not matched to a gene; V was cut back by 11 bases and J by 6 bases. The germline CDR1 and CDR2 sequences are SEHNR and FQNEAQ (reference sequence). The length of the CDR3 is 15 residues. In nucleotides, the CDR3 is TGTGCCGTACAAGACCGGCTAGCGGGGGGCAATGAGCAGTTCTTC. Its protein is CAVQDRLAGGNEQFF. The whole variable domain, remainder taken from reference TRBV7-9 and TRBJ2-1, is DTGVSQNPRHKITKRGQNVTFRCDPISEHNRLYWYRQTLGQGPEFLTYFQNEAQLEKSRLLSDRFSAERPKGSFSTLEIQRTEQGDSAMYLCAVQDRLAGGNEQFFGPGTRLTVL.

The chain recombines TRBV11-2 with TRBJ2-3, with 12 nucleotides matching TRBD2. V was clipped by 6 bases and J by 0 bases; unmatched bases: 4. CDR3 size: 16 residues. The germline V gene has CDR1 SGHAT and CDR2 FQNNGV. Here the CDR3 reads CASSHTSGGSTDTQYF. CDR3 bases: TGTGCCAGCAGTCATACTAGCGGGGGGAGCACAGATACGCAGTATTTT.

The chain couples TRBV29-1 to TRBJ2-1, with TRBD2 as a possible D gene (6 bases). The germline gives CDR1 SQVTM, CDR2 ANQGSEA. CDR3 length equals 11 residues. Trimming left V 4 bases short and J 14 bases short, with 15 bases between. The CDR3 DNA sequence: TGCAGCGTTGTATATGGCGGGGTTGAGTTCTTC. Its translation is CSVVYGGVEFF.

The chain recombines TRBV18 with TRBJ2-1; tentative D call: TRBD2 (5 bases). The germline CDR1 and CDR2 sequences are KGHSH and LQKENI. This CDR3 has 15 residues. Trimming pared 5 bases from V and 8 bases from J, leaving 19 bases between. The CDR3 loop is CASSTKLEKVHEQFF. The CDR3 DNA reads TGTGCCAGCTCAACTAAACTAGAAAAAGTCCATGAGCAGTTCTTC.

This clonotype was detected only a few times. The CDR3, as DNA: TGTGCCAGCAGTCCGCCTGGCGGGTCCCGTGGGGACAATGAGCAGTTCTTC. Translating gives CASSPPGGSRGDNEQFF. The chain has TRBV27 and TRBJ2-1, with a tentative D call TRBD2 (5 bases). The CDR3 has 17 residues. CDR1 MNHEY and CDR2 SMNVEV come from the germline V gene (reference sequence). The V end lost 5 bases, the J end lost 5 bases, and 22 bases lay between the germline ends.

This rearrangement joins TRBV12-3 or TRBV12-4 to TRBJ2-3; the D is unclear. The length of the CDR3 is 12 residues. V was clipped by 2 bases and J by 9 bases, with 9 bases between them. CDR3 coding DNA: TGTGCCAGCAGTTTACTGTATAACACGCAGTATTTT. Its protein is CASSLLYNTQYF.

This clonotype occurred many times. This chain links TRBV7-8 with TRBJ2-7, with D hard to call. CDR1 and CDR2 from the germline V gene are SGHVS and FQNEAQ. Trimming took off 4 bases at V and 2 bases at J, with 15 bases between the two ends. The CDR3 length is 15 residues. The CDR3 spells CASSSRLLATYEQYF. The CDR3 region has the DNA TGTGCCAGCAGCTCACGTCTCCTGGCAACCTACGAGCAGTACTTC. Filled out from reference TRBV7-8 and TRBJ2-7, the complete variable domain reads GAGVSQSPRYKVAKRGQDVALRCDPISGHVSLFWYQQALGQGPEFLTYFQNEAQLDKSGLPSDRFFAERPEGSVSTLKIQRTQQEDSAVYLCASSSRLLATYEQYFGPGTRLTVT.

As for this clonotype: The conserved closing phenylalanine or tryptophan is absent in this CDR3, likely reflecting a read error. No DNA is shown, since the ends of the CDR3 on it are uncertain; the CDR3 is the one TCRdb lists. J is TRBJ1-2 and V is TRBV30; whether TRBD1, the table's D call, matches the DNA was not checked. The germline V gene encodes CDR1 GTSNPN and CDR2 SVGIG (reference sequence). The CDR3 is 11 amino acids long, termini counted. This CDR3 reads CAWRDSYGYTL.

This clonotype was recorded many times. The V and J genes are TRBV7-2 and TRBJ1-1; D gene ambiguous. The germline gives CDR1 SGHTA, CDR2 FQGNSA. The V end was cut by 2 bases, the J end by 1 base, with 11 bases between. The CDR3 totals 15 residues. CDR3 bases: TGTGCCAGCAGCTTATATCCAGGAGAGAACACTGAAGCTTTCTTT. Amino acid sequence: CASSLYPGENTEAFF.

In this sample, this clonotype turned up a few times. Sequence at one end of the junction differs from germline and may be a read error. V gene TRBV29-1 combines with J gene TRBJ2-2; the D gene could be TRBD1 or TRBD2 (5 bases each). This CDR3 is 13 amino acids long. Germline CDR1 is SQVTM and CDR2 is ANQGSEA. This CDR3 is CSVVGVDTGELFF. The CDR3 coding sequence is TGCAGCGTTGTAGGAGTGGACACCGGGGAGCTTTTTTTT.

The gene calls are TRBV11-2 and TRBJ1-1; D may be TRBD1 (6 bases). The V gene lost 5 bases and the J gene lost 1 base, with 17 bases spanning the gap. The germline V gene encodes CDR1 SGHAT and CDR2 FQNNGV. This CDR3 is 16 amino acids long. The CDR3 DNA is TGTGCCAGCAGCCCTAGGGCGGGACACCGGAACACTGAAGCTTTCTTT. This encodes CASSPRAGHRNTEAFF.

The genes are TRBV7-9 and TRBJ2-7; D might be TRBD2 (6 bases). Trimming pared 5 bases from V and 4 bases from J, leaving 24 bases between. CDR1 SEHNR and CDR2 FQNEAQ come from the germline V gene (reference sequence). This CDR3 contains 17 residues. The CDR3 nucleotides are TGTGCCAGCAGCCCCCCAGGTGGGGGGACGGGAAGTTACGAGCAGTACTTC. Its translation is CASSPPGGGTGSYEQYF. Based on the CDR3 plus reference TRBV7-9 and TRBJ2-7, the full variable domain is DTGVSQNPRHKITKRGQNVTFRCDPISEHNRLYWYRQTLGQGPEFLTYFQNEAQLEKSRLLSDRFSAERPKGSFSTLEIQRTEQGDSAMYLCASSPPGGGTGSYEQYFGPGTRLTVT.

CDR3 sequence: CASSLGPTAGTYGYTF. The CDR3 coding sequence is TGTGCCAGCAGCTTAGGTCCGACAGCAGGGACTTATGGCTACACCTTC. The chain recombines TRBV7-3 with TRBJ1-2, with D possibly TRBD1 on 5 matching bases. The CDR3 spans 16 residues. Germline CDR1 and CDR2: SGHTA and FQGTGA. V was cut by 2 bases and J by 5 bases, with 18 bases left in between.

Worth noting for this clonotype: A read error may account for a junction end that differs from germline. This chain links TRBV19 with TRBJ1-1, with unresolved D. Germline CDR1 and CDR2: LNHDA and SQIVND (reference sequence). The CDR3 has 14 residues. The chain's CDR3 is CTSSPLPGNTEAFF. In DNA, the CDR3 is TGTACCAGTAGTCCCCTCCCGGGTAACACTGAAGCTTTCTTT.

The chain combines TRBV24-1 with TRBJ2-7; 8 bases align to TRBD1. Germline assignment: CDR1 KGHDR and CDR2 SFDVKD. Unmatched junction bases numbered 13, after V lost 7 bases and J lost 6 bases. This CDR3 has 15 residues. CDR3 in amino acids: CATSEAGGSRSEQYF. The CDR3 nucleotides read TGTGCCACCAGCGAAGCAGGGGGCTCACGGAGCGAGCAGTACTTC.

V usage is TRBV28 and J usage is TRBJ2-7; D gene ambiguous. Germline CDR1 reads MDHEN; CDR2 reads SYDVKM. This CDR3 region has 12 residues. Trimming stripped 2 bases from V and 6 bases from J, with 8 bases between. The CDR3 coding sequence is TGTGCCAGCAGTTTAACAGTTTTCGAGCAGTACTTC. This gives the protein CASSLTVFEQYF.

This clonotype was seen only a few times. The chain employs TRBV19 and TRBJ2-4; no clear D. CDR1 is LNHDA and CDR2 is SQIVND in the germline V gene (reference sequence). V lost 0 bases to trimming and J lost 3 bases, with 12 bases between them. This CDR3 is 16 amino acids long. CDR3 region: CASSIDARTFKNIQYF. CDR3 nucleotide sequence: TGTGCCAGTAGTATAGATGCGCGGACCTTCAAAAACATTCAGTACTTC.

This clonotype was seen repeatedly, ten times or more. The CDR3 bases are TGTGCCAGCAGCGAGAACCGACAGGTCACAGATACGCAGTATTTT. Amino acid sequence: CASSENRQVTDTQYF. This chain links TRBV7-9 with TRBJ2-3, with D possibly TRBD1 on 6 matching bases. Germline CDR1 and CDR2: SEHNR and FQNEAQ (reference sequence). V shed 5 bases and J shed 2 bases, with 14 bases lying between them. The CDR3 is made up of 15 amino acids.

The V call is TRBV12-3 or TRBV12-4, the J call TRBJ1-4; D is unresolved. This CDR3 contains 15 residues. Trimming removed 7 bases at V and 8 bases at J, with 20 bases between. DNA of the CDR3: TGTGCCAGCAAACCCTCTGGTGGGCGTGCGGAAAAACTGTTTTTT. This gives the protein CASKPSGGRAEKLFF.

This clonotype was detected only a few times. V and J are TRBV28 and TRBJ2-5; tentatively, D is TRBD1 (6 bases). Looked up from germline, CDR1 is MDHEN and CDR2 is SYDVKM. V lost 5 bases and J 1 base, leaving 17 bases between the germline ends. This CDR3 is 16 amino acids long. The DNA for the CDR3 is TGTGCCAGCAGTCCCTCGCAACAGGGACGCCAAGAGACCCAGTACTTC. It specifies CASSPSQQGRQETQYF.

The chain joins TRBV5-1 to TRBJ2-2; 9 bases map to TRBD1. The CDR3 contains 15 residues. Germline-derived CDR1 and CDR2 are SGHRS and YFSETQ. Trimming cost V 4 bases and J 4 bases; bases outside gene matches: 5. The CDR3 region is CASSAPGQGTGELFF. Written as DNA, the CDR3 is TGCGCCAGCAGCGCTCCGGGACAGGGCACCGGGGAGCTGTTTTTT.